These 23 T cell receptor beta chains were all obtained from the same sample, sequenced in a study of blood T cell repertoires in COVID-19. TCRdb's table, derived via immunoSEQ multiplex PCR, lists solely in-frame clones and lacks some. The repertoire consists of approximately 180,000 clones, with 85% occurring once and the leading ten covering roughly 6%. Sequencing was carried out using PBMCs or T cells enriched from blood (not recorded which). Source of these receptors: a man between 40 and 49 years old who had recovered from COVID-19.

The sample holds one count of this clone. This sequence joins TRBV19 and TRBJ2-2; 8 bases fit TRBD2. The CDR3 consists of 14 residues. With 9 bases clipped from V and 7 bases from J, the junction kept 10 bases outside the gene matches. Germline V gene sequence: CDR1 LNHDA, CDR2 SQIVND (reference sequence). The CDR3 loop reads CASLSGGPVGELFF. DNA for the CDR3: TGTGCCAGCTTGTCGGGAGGGCCGGTCGGGGAGCTGTTTTTT.

The chain links TRBV28 to TRBJ1-5; D possibly corresponds to TRBD1 (6 bases). The CDR3 extends over 15 amino acids. With 5 bases removed from V and 3 bases from J, the gap between germline ends came to 14 bases. In germline, CDR1 is MDHEN, CDR2 SYDVKM. The CDR3 spells CASSPLGQYNQPQHF. CDR3 bases: TGTGCCAGCAGTCCCCTCGGACAGTACAATCAGCCCCAGCATTTT.

The chain carries TRBV19 and TRBJ1-2; D call uncertain. V was shortened by 6 bases and J by 5 bases, with 7 bases between the two germline ends. Germline V gene data show CDR1 as LNHDA and CDR2 as SQIVND (reference sequence). The CDR3 runs to 11 residues. The CDR3 nucleotides are TGTGCCAGTAGATTCGGGTATGGCTACACCTTC. Translated, it gives CASRFGYGYTF. The full variable domain, with the rest looked up from reference TRBV19 and TRBJ1-2, is DGGITQSPKYLFRKEGQNVTLSCEQNLNHDAMYWYRQDPGQGLRLIYYSQIVNDFQKGDIAEGYSVSREKKESFPLTVTSAQKNPTAFYLCASRFGYGYTFGSGTRLTVV.

V gene TRBV19 combines with J gene TRBJ2-1, with 9 bases matching TRBD1. This CDR3 contains 17 residues. V was clipped by 3 bases and J by 6 bases; unmatched bases: 12. Per the germline V gene, CDR1 is LNHDA and CDR2 is SQIVND (reference sequence). The CDR3 protein is CASSMYLVGQGLNEQFF. CDR3 nucleotides: TGTGCCAGTAGTATGTACCTCGTTGGACAGGGGCTCAATGAGCAGTTCTTC.

Remarks on this clone: Other nucleotide sequences in the sample specify the same CDR3. The rearrangement links TRBV11-2 to TRBJ2-5, with 8 positions matching TRBD2. Looked up from germline, CDR1 is SGHAT and CDR2 is FQNNGV. With 2 bases clipped from V and 5 bases from J, the junction kept 4 bases outside the gene matches. This CDR3 spans 14 amino acids. CDR3 protein: CASSLSGGRETQYF. For the CDR3, the DNA is TGTGCCAGCAGCTTAAGCGGGGGCAGGGAGACCCAGTACTTC.

V usage is TRBV18 and J usage is TRBJ2-2, with 7 bases aligning to TRBD1. Germline V CDR1 and CDR2: KGHSH, LQKENI. V lost 3 bases to trimming and J lost 5 bases; unmatched junction nucleotides: 12. The CDR3 contains 17 residues. DNA for the CDR3: TGTGCCAGCTCACCGGGAAAAGGAACAGGGGTGACCGGGGAGCTGTTTTTT. Protein: CASSPGKGTGVTGELFF.

This chain joins TRBV6-1 and TRBJ1-5; 7 bases are shared with TRBD1. V lost 2 bases and J lost 4; bases outside the gene matches: 2. The CDR3 totals 14 residues. In germline, CDR1 is MNHNS, CDR2 SASEGT. For the CDR3, the DNA is TGTGCCAGCAGTGAAAACAGGGGAAATCAGCCCCAGCATTTT. It codes for CASSENRGNQPQHF.

V is TRBV27 and J is TRBJ1-1, with 7 bases fitting TRBD1. CDR3 length: 14 residues. Germline V CDR1 and CDR2: MNHEY, SMNVEV (reference sequence). V lost 8 bases, J lost 0 bases, and 6 bases stayed unmatched. The DNA of the CDR3 is TGTGCCAGCGGGGACAGAGCCTTGAACACTGAAGCTTTCTTT. This sequence encodes CASGDRALNTEAFF.

This clone was seen only a few times. The chain couples TRBV5-1 to TRBJ1-2; TRBD1 might be the D (5 bases). The CDR3 totals 15 residues. V lost 5 bases to trimming and J lost 5 bases, with 19 bases between them. Germline V gene data show CDR1 as SGHRS and CDR2 as YFSETQ. The CDR3 sequence is CASRSGTGMWYGYTF. CDR3 nucleotide sequence: TGCGCCAGCAGGTCCGGAACAGGAATGTGGTATGGCTACACCTTC.

This chain links TRBV6-2 or TRBV6-3 with TRBJ1-1; 9 positions match TRBD1. Germline V gene lookup returns CDR1 MNHEY and CDR2 SVGEGT. This CDR3 contains 13 residues. The junction had 5 bases not matched to a gene; V was cut back by 5 bases and J by 7 bases. CDR3 loop: CASSTDRGNEAFF. The CDR3 DNA reads as TGTGCCAGCAGTACGGACAGGGGAAATGAAGCTTTCTTT.

V usage is TRBV6-1 and J usage is TRBJ2-7; 13 bases match TRBD2. This CDR3 contains 15 residues. J gave up 3 bases and V 3 bases, and 2 bases lay outside the gene matches. Per germline, CDR1 MNHNS and CDR2 SASEGT. The CDR3 sequence: CASSDGLAGVYEQYF. The CDR3 DNA is TGTGCCAGCAGTGACGGACTAGCGGGGGTCTACGAGCAGTACTTC.

In this sample, this clone turned up once. The chain recombines TRBV3-1 (or the pseudogene TRBV3-2) with TRBJ2-5, with D perhaps TRBD2 (5 bases). V lost 3 bases, J lost 5 bases, and 13 bases lay in between. From germline, CDR1 is LGHDT and CDR2 YNNKEL (reference sequence). This CDR3 is 14 amino acids long. The CDR3 DNA reads as TGTGCCAGCAGCCATGATTCGGGAAGTGAGACCCAGTACTTC. Encoded protein: CASSHDSGSETQYF.

The rearrangement links TRBV28 to TRBJ1-3, with TRBD1 matching over 9 bases. V gave up 6 bases and J gave up 5 bases; unmatched junction bases: 5. Germline V CDR1 and CDR2: MDHEN, SYDVKM. The CDR3 loop spans 14 amino acids. As DNA, the CDR3 is TGTGCCAGCAGCAAGGACAGGGGAAGAAACACCATATATTTT. Encoded protein: CASSKDRGRNTIYF.

The chain is built from TRBV9 and TRBJ2-3, with TRBD1 identical over 7 bases. Germline lookup yields CDR1 SGDLS and CDR2 YYNGEE. The CDR3 consists of 16 residues. Germline trimming cut 4 bases from V and 0 bases from J; bases unmatched to any gene: 8. CDR3 loop: CASSLTGARSTDTQYF. The CDR3, as DNA: TGTGCCAGCAGCTTAACAGGGGCCCGAAGCACAGATACGCAGTATTTT.

Written as DNA, the CDR3 is TGTGCCTGGAGCACCGGGTTGTACGAGCAGTACTTC. This sequence encodes CAWSTGLYEQYF. The chain is built from TRBV30 and TRBJ2-7; no firm D call. The CDR3 length is 12 residues. Germline V CDR1 and CDR2: GTSNPN, SVGIG (reference sequence). The V and J ends lost 3 bases and 4 bases respectively, with 10 bases between them.

The J gene is TRBJ2-1, the V gene TRBV19, with D perhaps matching TRBD2 (6 bases). The V end lost 4 bases, the J end lost 2 bases, and 15 bases lay between the germline ends. The CDR3 is 16 residues long. Germline V gene sequence: CDR1 LNHDA, CDR2 SQIVND (reference sequence). As DNA, the CDR3 is TGTGCCAGTAGTACCCGATCGCGGGGAACCTACAATGAGCAGTTCTTC. Amino acid sequence: CASSTRSRGTYNEQFF.

V gene TRBV19 combines with J gene TRBJ1-2, with D perhaps TRBD1 (5 bases). The V gene's germline CDR1 is LNHDA and CDR2 SQIVND (reference sequence). CDR3 length: 12 amino acids. Trimming took 10 bases from V and 2 from J, leaving 11 bases between them. CDR3 sequence reads: CATIDRNYGYTF. Written as DNA, the CDR3 is TGTGCCACCATCGACAGAAACTATGGCTACACCTTC.

The rearrangement links TRBV19 to TRBJ1-1; D gene ambiguous. In germline, CDR1 is LNHDA, CDR2 SQIVND (reference sequence). The V end lost 2 bases, the J end lost 6 bases, and 13 bases lay between the germline ends. This CDR3 contains 14 residues. CDR3 coding DNA: TGTGCCAGTAGTATATACGTTGGAGGTGCTGAAGCTTTCTTT. This sequence encodes CASSIYVGGAEAFF.

The CDR3 DNA follows: TGTGCCAGCAGCTTGGACAGCTCGTCGGGTCAGCCCCAGCATTTT. It codes for CASSLDSSSGQPQHF. The chain couples TRBV11-2 to TRBJ1-5; TRBD1 is a possible D gene (6 bases). This CDR3 spans 15 amino acids. The germline V gene has CDR1 SGHAT and CDR2 FQNNGV. The ends were cut back, 3 bases at V and 6 bases at J, with 15 bases in the middle.

This chain links TRBV25-1 with TRBJ2-7, with 7 bases aligning to TRBD2. Germline assignment: CDR1 MGHDK and CDR2 SYGVNS. Unmatched junction bases numbered 6, after V lost 6 bases and J lost 7 bases. The CDR3 spans 12 residues. CDR3 bases: TGTGCCAGCAGCTTGGGAGGGAGTGAGCAGTACTTC. Protein product: CASSLGGSEQYF.

The V and J genes are TRBV10-3 and TRBJ1-6; a weak D match, TRBD1 (5 bases). Germline-derived CDR1 and CDR2 are ENHRY and SYGVKD. There are 13 residues in the CDR3. V was shortened by 6 bases and J by 7 bases, with 10 bases between the two germline ends. The CDR3, as DNA: TGTGCCATCAGCGACAGTAACAATTCACCCCTCCACTTT. Amino acids: CAISDSNNSPLHF.

As DNA, the CDR3 is TGTGCCAGCAGCCCAGGACAGGGGGCGGCCTATGGCTACACCTTC. Its protein is CASSPGQGAAYGYTF. The V and J genes are TRBV5-6 and TRBJ1-2; 11 positions match TRBD1. Germline V gives CDR1 SGHDT, CDR2 YYEEEE. This CDR3 is 15 amino acids long. V lost 4 bases and J lost 4; bases outside the gene matches: 6.

This chain joins TRBV5-1 and TRBJ1-1; 7 nucleotides agree with TRBD1. There are 14 residues in the CDR3. Germline V lookup: CDR1 SGHRS, CDR2 YFSETQ. The V and J ends lost 3 bases and 2 bases, in that order; junction bases with no gene match: 4. DNA for the CDR3: TGCGCCAGCAGCTGGGACAGTTATAACACTGAAGCTTTCTTT. Protein product: CASSWDSYNTEAFF.